Included here is one T cell receptor (beta chain) sequence, with context. As yet, its antigen is unknown. The CDR3 runs to 15 residues. Deletions cut 5 bases from V and 0 bases from J, with 11 bases between. Germline assignment: CDR1 SEHNR and CDR2 FQNEAQ (reference sequence). The sample comes from a study of shared clonotypes between healthy human individuals. Across the whole study: There were three CD4 naive, three CD4 memory, two CD8 naive and one CD8 memory plates per donor. Study conclusions and caveats: Deeper or shallower sequencing was expected to change how clonotypes are shared among donors. It was observed that about 5% of naive CD4 clonotypes were shared across several donors.

As originally analysed: Filtering differed for immunoSEQ, which gave only junction sequences without quality scores. Clones were sequenced by immunoSEQ multiplex PCR, and TCRdb holds only the in-frame ones, with some missing. V and J calls and clone size are as listed in that table; D and trimming were resolved from the DNA. This table holds around 700,000 clones, roughly 70% found once. The chain uses TRBV7-9 and TRBJ1-3, with D possibly matching TRBD1 (5 bases). The clonotype comes from a woman aged 25 to 39 in good health. Sequencing input: memory CD4+ T cells sorted from blood. Indicated subset: CD45RA-negative fraction. CDR3 loop: CASSLNGGSGNTIYF. In nucleotides, the CDR3 is TGTGCCAGCAGCCTAAATGGGGGCTCTGGAAACACCATATATTTT. Full variable domain (outside the CDR3, taken from reference TRBV7-9 and TRBJ1-3): DTGVSQNPRHKITKRGQNVTFRCDPISEHNRLYWYRQTLGQGPEFLTYFQNEAQLEKSRLLSDRFSAERPKGSFSTLEIQRTEQGDSAMYLCASSLNGGSGNTIYFGEGSWLTVV.